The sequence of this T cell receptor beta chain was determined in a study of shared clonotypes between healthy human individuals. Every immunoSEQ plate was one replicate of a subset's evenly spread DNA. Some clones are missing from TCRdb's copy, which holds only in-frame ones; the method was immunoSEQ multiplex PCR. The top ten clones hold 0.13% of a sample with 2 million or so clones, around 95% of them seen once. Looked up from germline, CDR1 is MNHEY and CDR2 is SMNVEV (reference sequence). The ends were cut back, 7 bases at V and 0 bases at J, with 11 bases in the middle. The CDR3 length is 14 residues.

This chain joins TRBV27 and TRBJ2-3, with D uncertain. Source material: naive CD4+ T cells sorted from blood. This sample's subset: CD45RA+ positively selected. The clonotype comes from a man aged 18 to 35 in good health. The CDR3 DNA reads TGTGCCAGCACCGGCGTCCTTAGCACAGATACGCAGTATTTT. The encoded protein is CASTGVLSTDTQYF.